One and the same sample provided the 22 T cell receptor beta chains below, sequenced in a study of cytomegalovirus exposure and HLA in healthy donors. In the PCR, 60 Vbeta and 13 Jbeta primers were used. Using immunoSEQ multiplex PCR, the repertoire was profiled, and TCRdb retains in-frame clones only, with some absent. The sample gives about 150,000 clones, less than 80% of which show up once; around 2.3% is in the top ten. Sequencing input: PBMCs. These receptors were collected from a man aged 25 to 40 in good health and CMV-seronegative.

A single count supports this clone. V and J are TRBV27 and TRBJ1-5; D call uncertain. CDR3 length equals 13 residues. Germline assignment: CDR1 MNHEY and CDR2 SMNVEV (reference sequence). V lost 5 bases and J lost 1, with 6 bases in between. CDR3 sequence: CASSPRSNQPQHF. The CDR3 nucleotides are TGTGCCAGCAGTCCCCGGAGCAATCAGCCCCAGCATTTT.

The genes are TRBV9 and TRBJ2-3; 7 nucleotides line up with TRBD1. Germline V gene data show CDR1 as SGDLS and CDR2 as YYNGEE. The CDR3 extends over 15 amino acids. V shed 4 bases and J 4 bases; nucleotides not matched to a gene: 9. As DNA, the CDR3 is TGTGCCAGCAGCTCAAGACAGGGAGCGTCAGATACGCAGTATTTT. This translates into CASSSRQGASDTQYF.

This clone occurred once. The V call is TRBV19, the J call TRBJ2-1, with TRBD2 matching 9 bases. J gave up 7 bases and V 4 bases, and 11 bases lay outside the gene matches. Germline V gene lookup returns CDR1 LNHDA and CDR2 SQIVND (reference sequence). The CDR3 sequence is 16 residues long. CDR3 DNA sequence: TGTGCCAGTAGTAAGCTTCTGGCGGGGGGGAGGAATGAGCAGTTCTTC. This encodes CASSKLLAGGRNEQFF.

The genes are TRBV6-5 and TRBJ1-3; 9 nucleotides match TRBD1. Germline CDR1 MNHEY, CDR2 SVGAGI. This CDR3 spans 15 amino acids. The V gene end was trimmed by 6 bases and the J gene end by 2 bases; junction bases not matched to a gene: 5. In nucleotides, the CDR3 is TGTGCCAGCAGCAGCCGGGACAGGGCTGGAAACACCATATATTTT. It translates to CASSSRDRAGNTIYF.

This clone was seen more than once but under ten times. The J gene is TRBJ2-3, the V gene TRBV14, with TRBD1 matching over 9 bases. From germline, CDR1 is SGHDN and CDR2 FVKESK. The CDR3 has 15 residues. Trimming removed 4 bases from V and 1 base from J; junction bases left unmatched: 3. CDR3 sequence reads: CASSLQGAGTDTQYF. The DNA of the CDR3 is TGTGCCAGCAGCCTACAGGGGGCTGGCACAGATACGCAGTATTTT.

CDR3 sequence reads: CASSPDTGRYYGYTF. Here the CDR3 DNA reads TGTGCCAGCAGCCCCGACACAGGGCGCTACTATGGCTACACCTTC. V gene TRBV7-2 combines with J gene TRBJ1-2, with D perhaps matching TRBD1 (6 bases). This CDR3 has 15 amino acids. V was shortened by 5 bases and J by 3 bases, with 16 bases between the two germline ends. CDR1 and CDR2 (germline): SGHTA, FQGNSA.

The genes are TRBV27 and TRBJ2-7; D might be TRBD2 (6 bases). Looked up from germline, CDR1 is MNHEY and CDR2 is SMNVEV (reference sequence). Deletions cut 3 bases from V and 2 bases from J, with 11 bases between. CDR3 size: 14 residues. The DNA for the CDR3 is TGTGCCAGCAGTTTGGGCGGGGCGGCCTACGAGCAGTACTTC. It codes for CASSLGGAAYEQYF.

The V gene is TRBV13, the J gene TRBJ2-7; perhaps TRBD1 as D (6 bases). The germline gives CDR1 PRHDT, CDR2 FYEKMQ (reference sequence). This CDR3 is 14 amino acids long. Trimming stripped 0 bases from V and 6 bases from J, with 12 bases between. The CDR3 reads CASSLGGALSEQYF. CDR3 DNA sequence: TGTGCCAGCAGCTTAGGGGGGGCCCTCTCCGAGCAGTACTTC. The full variable domain, its missing parts supplied by reference TRBV13 and TRBJ2-7, is AAGVIQSPRHLIKEKRETATLKCYPIPRHDTVYWYQQGPGQDPQFLISFYEKMQSDKGSIPDRFSAQQFSDYHSELNMSSLELGDSALYFCASSLGGALSEQYFGPGTRLTVT.

This clone was seen only once. The V and J genes are TRBV27 and TRBJ2-7, with TRBD1 matching over 8 bases. After removal of 7 bases from V and 2 bases from J, the junction contained 7 bases not matched to a gene. Germline CDR1 MNHEY, CDR2 SMNVEV (reference sequence). The CDR3 length is 14 residues. The CDR3 sequence is CASTAGQGPYEQYF. CDR3 nucleotide sequence: TGTGCCAGCACCGCCGGACAGGGCCCCTACGAGCAGTACTTC.

The chain links TRBV19 to TRBJ2-3; 10 positions match TRBD2. Germline-derived CDR1 and CDR2 are LNHDA and SQIVND (reference sequence). The trim removed 9 bases at V and 4 bases at J, leaving 10 bases unmatched. The CDR3 contains 15 residues. CDR3: CASRHLAGAADTQYF. The CDR3 bases are TGTGCCAGCAGACACCTAGCGGGGGCGGCAGATACGCAGTATTTT.

This chain uses TRBV15 with TRBJ2-3, with 7 bases lining up with TRBD1. CDR3 size: 15 residues. V was clipped by 1 base and J by 3 bases; unmatched bases: 4. The germline CDR1 and CDR2 sequences are LNHNV and YYDKDF (reference sequence). CDR3 DNA sequence: TGTGCCACCAGCAGAGGACAGGGTGGGACAGATACGCAGTATTTT. Translation: CATSRGQGGTDTQYF.

The chain links TRBV7-8 to TRBJ1-1, with 9 bases that match TRBD1. V trimming: 1 base; J trimming: 2 bases; junction bases outside the gene matches: 11. Germline-derived CDR1 and CDR2 are SGHVS and FQNEAQ. There are 18 residues in the CDR3. CDR3 amino acids: CASSLDGTGFYVNTEAFF. CDR3 nucleotides: TGTGCCAGCAGCTTAGATGGGACAGGGTTCTACGTTAACACTGAAGCTTTCTTT.

In the case of this clone: In the same sample, other DNA sequences code for this CDR3. The rearrangement uses TRBV5-4 and TRBJ2-1; TRBD2 matches 13 bases. The length of the CDR3 is 17 residues. Germline V gene data show CDR1 as SGHNT and CDR2 as YYREEE (reference sequence). V dropped 4 bases and J dropped 3; count of bases not matched to a gene: 7. The CDR3 bases are TGTGCCAGCAGCGTTGGACTAGCGGGGGCCCTCTACAATGAGCAGTTCTTC. Amino acids: CASSVGLAGALYNEQFF.

This clone was counted a single time. This sequence joins TRBV6-5 and TRBJ2-3; D unclear. V dropped 2 bases and J dropped 3 bases, with 3 bases sitting between them. The CDR3 sequence is 12 residues long. Germline V gene sequence: CDR1 MNHEY, CDR2 SVGAGI. CDR3 residues: CASSYRTDTQYF. CDR3 nucleotides: TGTGCCAGCAGTTACCGGACAGATACGCAGTATTTT.

The chain is built from TRBV19 and TRBJ2-6, with TRBD2 as a possible D gene (6 bases). Germline loops: CDR1 LNHDA, CDR2 SQIVND (reference sequence). Trimming pared 3 bases from V and 4 bases from J, leaving 10 bases between. CDR3 length: 15 amino acids. The CDR3 loop is CASSIGGTGANVLTF. The CDR3 DNA reads TGTGCCAGTAGTATTGGGGGGACCGGGGCCAACGTCCTGACTTTC.

The genes are TRBV5-1 and TRBJ2-2; no firm D call. There are 14 residues in the CDR3. V lost 0 bases and J lost 3, with 6 bases in between. CDR1 is SGHRS and CDR2 is YFSETQ in the germline V gene. CDR3 amino acids: CASSLELDTGELFF. The CDR3 DNA is TGCGCCAGCAGCTTGGAGCTAGACACCGGGGAGCTGTTTTTT.

The J gene is TRBJ1-2, the V gene TRBV28; the D gene is possibly TRBD1 (6 bases). The CDR3 runs to 14 residues. Germline values: CDR1 MDHEN, CDR2 SYDVKM. Between the trimmed V and J ends, which lost 1 base and 6 bases, there was a span of 12 bases. In DNA, the CDR3 is TGTGCCAGCAGTTTATACGGGACAAAACATGGCTACACCTTC. Translating it yields CASSLYGTKHGYTF.

This chain links TRBV6-6 with TRBJ2-7; 8 bases map to TRBD2. The trim removed 5 bases at V and 4 bases at J, leaving 10 bases unmatched. From germline, CDR1 is MNHNY and CDR2 SVGAGI (reference sequence). CDR3 size: 15 residues. The CDR3 DNA sequence: TGTGCCAGCAGTCCCGCCAGCGGGGGCCCGTACGAGCAGTACTTC. Translating it yields CASSPASGGPYEQYF.

This chain joins TRBV10-2 and TRBJ1-3; D not resolved. V lost 2 bases and J 3 bases, leaving 5 bases between the germline ends. Germline CDR1 WSHSY, CDR2 SAAADI. This CDR3 has 13 amino acids. The CDR3 protein is CASSETDGNTIYF. CDR3 nucleotides: TGCGCCAGCAGTGAGACAGATGGAAACACCATATATTTT.

The chain combines TRBV15 with TRBJ2-1; 7 positions match TRBD2. Germline V gene sequence: CDR1 LNHNV, CDR2 YYDKDF (reference sequence). V shed 3 bases, J shed 3 bases, and the junction held 8 bases outside the gene matches. This CDR3 region has 16 residues. The CDR3 region has the DNA TGTGCCACCAGCAGTGGATATAGCGGGCGCTACAATGAGCAGTTCTTC. Translated: CATSSGYSGRYNEQFF. Combining the CDR3 with reference TRBV15 and TRBJ2-1 gives the whole variable domain DAMVIQNPRYQVTQFGKPVTLSCSQTLNHNVMYWYQQKSSQAPKLLFHYYDKDFNNEADTPDNFQSRRPNTSFCFLDIRSPGLGDTAMYLCATSSGYSGRYNEQFFGPGTRLTVL.

A note on this clone: The limits of the CDR3 on the DNA are not certain, so only TCRdb's listed CDR3 is given. J is TRBJ1-6 and V is TRBV2. Germline V lookup: CDR1 SNHLY, CDR2 FYNNEI. Inclusive of both ends, the CDR3 amounts to 14 amino acids. CDR3 sequence reads: CASSEVGGGSPLNF.

V and J are TRBV19 and TRBJ1-2; maybe TRBD1 (5 bases). Trimming pared 3 bases from V and 4 bases from J, leaving 12 bases between. This CDR3 spans 14 amino acids. CDR1 and CDR2 (germline): LNHDA, SQIVND (reference sequence). DNA of the CDR3: TGTGCCAGTAGTATGGCAGGGCCCCTCTATGGCTACACCTTC. Its protein is CASSMAGPLYGYTF.